This TCR beta chain was captured by sequencing in a study of blood T cell repertoires in COVID-19. On the study more broadly: Collection of acute and convalescent COVID-19 samples took place in the United States, Italy and Spain.

Profiling relied on immunoSEQ multiplex PCR, and the TCRdb table lists in-frame clones only, not all of them. This sample carries about 200,000 clones, around nine tenths of them seen once, and the ten largest clones take roughly a sixth. This CDR3 comprises 17 residues. Germline assignment: CDR1 MDHEN and CDR2 SYDVKM. The V gene end was trimmed by 1 base and the J gene end by 5 bases; junction bases not matched to a gene: 8. This rearrangement joins TRBV28 to TRBJ2-1; 10 bases line up with TRBD1. The receptor was derived from a man between 50 and 59 years old with COVID-19, enrolled during active disease. Sequencing was performed on peripheral blood. The CDR3 loop is CASSLSLLGQGNNEQFF. CDR3 in DNA: TGTGCCAGCAGTTTATCTTTATTGGGACAGGGGAACAATGAGCAGTTCTTC.